This T cell receptor (beta chain) originates from a study of shared clonotypes between healthy human individuals. Broader study findings: Rarefaction revealed incomplete sorted-subset sequencing despite large depth. Naive subsets tended to show greater estimated richness than memory subsets.

On this clone: Its antigen is undetermined.

V was cut by 10 bases and J by 0 bases, with 13 bases left in between. This CDR3 region has 13 residues. Per the germline V gene, CDR1 is MNHNS and CDR2 is SASEGT. Libraries were prepared by immunoSEQ multiplex PCR; TCRdb keeps only in-frame clonotypes and omits some of them. The sample includes a few million clones, about 92% of them seen just once. A CD45RA-negative memory subset and a CD45RA+ naive subset were separated from the CD4+ cells. This chain joins TRBV6-1 and TRBJ2-7; D gene unclear. The TCR was taken from a man aged 18 to 29 in good health. The sequencing input was naive CD4+ T cells sorted from blood. Noted subset: CD45RA+ positively selected. CDR3 nucleotide sequence: TGTGCCATATTGCCCCTTGACTCCTACGAGCAGTACTTC. This gives the protein CAILPLDSYEQYF.